This T cell receptor beta chain is from a study of Ad26.COV2.S vaccination and SARS-CoV-2 variants. General study results and limits: Participants given vaccine showed non-spike TCR breadth similar to that of placebo recipients. Analyses that measured TCR breadth and depth may have underestimated total T cell responses. Vaccine recipients showed a spike-specific TCR breadth that was higher than in placebo recipients. Considerable breadth of spike-specific CD8+ and CD4+ T cell responses has reportedly been documented following vaccination.

Remarks on this clone: Its matching antigen is unknown.

Libraries were prepared by immunoSEQ multiplex PCR; TCRdb keeps only in-frame clonotypes and omits some of them. The table records just over 350,000 clones, 92% of them present only once. V lost 4 bases to trimming and J lost 0 bases, with 20 bases between them. Per germline, CDR1 SGHDT and CDR2 YYEEEE. The CDR3 spans 18 residues. This TCR came from a human donor who had recovered from COVID-19. Sequences were derived from peripheral blood, sampled after recovery from COVID-19. V and J are TRBV5-6 and TRBJ1-3; D is perhaps TRBD1 (6 bases). The DNA of the CDR3 is TGTGCCAGCAGCCCCGCTCTGATCGGACAGATCTCTGGAAACACCATATATTTT. It encodes CASSPALIGQISGNTIYF.